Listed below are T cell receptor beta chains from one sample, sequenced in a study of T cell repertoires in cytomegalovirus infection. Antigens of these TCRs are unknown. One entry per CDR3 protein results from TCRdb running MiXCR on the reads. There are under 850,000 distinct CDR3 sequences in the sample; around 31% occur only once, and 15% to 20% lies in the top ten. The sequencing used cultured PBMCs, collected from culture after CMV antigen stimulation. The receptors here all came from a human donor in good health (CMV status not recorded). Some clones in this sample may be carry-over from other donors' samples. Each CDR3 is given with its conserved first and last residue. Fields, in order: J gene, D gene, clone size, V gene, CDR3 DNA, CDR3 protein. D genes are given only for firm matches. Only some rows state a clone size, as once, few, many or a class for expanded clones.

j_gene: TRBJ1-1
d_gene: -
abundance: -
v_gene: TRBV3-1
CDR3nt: TGTGCCAGCAGCCAAGGATGGGCAGGGGAGGACACTGAAGCTTTCTTT
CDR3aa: CASSQGWAGEDTEAFF

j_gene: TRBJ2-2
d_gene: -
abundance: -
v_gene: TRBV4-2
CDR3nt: TGTGCCAGCAGCCAAGATCGAGGGTCCGGGGAGCTGTTTTTT
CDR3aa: CASSQDRGSGELFF

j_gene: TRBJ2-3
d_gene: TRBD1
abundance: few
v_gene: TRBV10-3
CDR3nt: TGTGCCATCAGTGAGGGTACCGGGACAGGGAGCACAGATACGCAGTATTTT
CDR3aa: CAISEGTGTGSTDTQYF

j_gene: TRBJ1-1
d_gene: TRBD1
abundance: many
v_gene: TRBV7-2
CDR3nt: TGTGCCAGCAGCACTCGAGACAGGGTTTACACTGAAGCTTTCTTT
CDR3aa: CASSTRDRVYTEAFF

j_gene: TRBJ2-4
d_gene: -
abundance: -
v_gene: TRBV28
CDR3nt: TGTGCCAGCAGCACCGACAGGGTGGGGGGAAACATTCAGTACTTC
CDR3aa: CASSTDRVGGNIQYF

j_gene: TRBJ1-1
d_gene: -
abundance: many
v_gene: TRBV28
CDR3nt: TGTGCCAGCAGTTCAAATGATGAAGCTTTCTTT
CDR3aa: CASSSNDEAFF

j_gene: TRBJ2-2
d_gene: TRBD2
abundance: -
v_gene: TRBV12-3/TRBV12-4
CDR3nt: TGTGCCAGCAGTTTTGGGCGGGAGAGGGCCGGGGAGCTGTTTTTT
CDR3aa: CASSFGRERAGELFF

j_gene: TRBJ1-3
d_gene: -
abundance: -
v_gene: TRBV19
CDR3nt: TGTGCCAGTACCGGTGGACGGCCTCTAGACACCATATATTTT
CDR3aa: CASTGGRPLDTIYF

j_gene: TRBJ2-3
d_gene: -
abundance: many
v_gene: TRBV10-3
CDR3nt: TGTGCCATCACCCCGGGGGACACAGATACGCAGTATTTT
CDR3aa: CAITPGDTDTQYF

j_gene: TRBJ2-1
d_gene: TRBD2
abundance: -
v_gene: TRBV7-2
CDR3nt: TGTGCCAGCAGCCGGGGCGCGGGGGGGGTCTACAATGAGCAGTTCTTC
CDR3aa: CASSRGAGGVYNEQFF

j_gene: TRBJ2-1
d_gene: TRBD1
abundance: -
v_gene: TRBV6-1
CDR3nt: TGTGCCAGCAGCCCGGGACAGGGGCCCAATGAGCAGTTCTTC
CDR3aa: CASSPGQGPNEQFF

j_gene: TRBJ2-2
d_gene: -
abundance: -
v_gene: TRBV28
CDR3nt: TGTGCCAGCAGCCGCGACCGGGGAGGAGAATCCGGGGAGCTGTTTTTT
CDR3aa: CASSRDRGGESGELFF

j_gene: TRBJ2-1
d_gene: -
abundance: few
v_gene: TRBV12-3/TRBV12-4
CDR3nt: TGTGCCAGCAAGGTGGGCTCACAGGCATACAATGAGCAGTTCTTC
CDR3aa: CASKVGSQAYNEQFF

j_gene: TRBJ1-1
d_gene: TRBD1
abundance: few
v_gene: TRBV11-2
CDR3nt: TGTGCCAGCAGCAAACAGGGGGCGCAGACTGAAGCTTTCTTT
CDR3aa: CASSKQGAQTEAFF

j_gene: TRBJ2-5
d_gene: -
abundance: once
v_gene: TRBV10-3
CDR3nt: TGTGCCATCAGTGACTCCAGGGGAATGGGAGAGACCCAGTACTTC
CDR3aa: CAISDSRGMGETQYF

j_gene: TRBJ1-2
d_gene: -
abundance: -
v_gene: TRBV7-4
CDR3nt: TGTGCCAGCAGCGTAGCAGGACAGAACTATGGCTACACCTTC
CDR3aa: CASSVAGQNYGYTF

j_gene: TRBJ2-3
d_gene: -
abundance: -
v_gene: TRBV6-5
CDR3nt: TGTGCCAGCGCTCGAGCGGGCTCCGATACGCAGTATTTT
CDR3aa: CASARAGSDTQYF

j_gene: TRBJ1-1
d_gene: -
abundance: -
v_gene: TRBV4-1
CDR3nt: TGCGCCAGCAGCCAAGATAGCGTGAACACTGAAGCTTTCTTT
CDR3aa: CASSQDSVNTEAFF

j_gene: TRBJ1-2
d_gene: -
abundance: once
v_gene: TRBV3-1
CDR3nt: TGTGCCAGCAGCCAAGAAAGGGGTGTCTATGGCTACACCTTC
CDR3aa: CASSQERGVYGYTF

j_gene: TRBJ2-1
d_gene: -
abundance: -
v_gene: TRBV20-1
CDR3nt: TGCAGTGCTAGAGATCCCCTTACCTACAATGAGCAGTTCTTC
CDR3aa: CSARDPLTYNEQFF

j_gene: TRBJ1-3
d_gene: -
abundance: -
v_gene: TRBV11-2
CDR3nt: TGTGCCAGCAGTTACACAGGAGCAGTCATCTCTGGAAACACCATATATTTT
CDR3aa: CASSYTGAVISGNTIYF

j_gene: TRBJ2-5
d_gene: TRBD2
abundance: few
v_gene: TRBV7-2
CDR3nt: TGTGCCAGCAGCTTCGGAGCTAGCGGGAGAGAGACCCAGTACTTC
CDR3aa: CASSFGASGRETQYF

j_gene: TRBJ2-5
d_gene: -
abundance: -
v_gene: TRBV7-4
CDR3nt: TGTGCCAGCAGCCCGCGTGAGCCGCCGAGGGGAGAGACCCAGTACTTC
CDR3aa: CASSPREPPRGETQYF

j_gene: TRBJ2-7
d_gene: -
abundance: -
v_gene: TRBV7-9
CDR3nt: TGTGCCAGCAGCTTAGGGGACGGTAGCTCCTACGAGCAGTACTTC
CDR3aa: CASSLGDGSSYEQYF

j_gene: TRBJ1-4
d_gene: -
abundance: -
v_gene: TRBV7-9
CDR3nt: TGTGCCAGCAGCTTAGGCGTGGCAGGCTCGAATGAAAAACTGTTTTTT
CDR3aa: CASSLGVAGSNEKLFF

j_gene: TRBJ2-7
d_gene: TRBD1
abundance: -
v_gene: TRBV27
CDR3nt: TGTGCCAGCAGCCAGGACAGGGACATAGACGAGCAGTACTTC
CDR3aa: CASSQDRDIDEQYF

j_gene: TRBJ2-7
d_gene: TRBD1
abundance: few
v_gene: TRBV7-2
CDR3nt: TGTGCCAGCAGCCAAGGGGGCAGGTCAGTTGAGCAGTACTTC
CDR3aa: CASSQGGRSVEQYF

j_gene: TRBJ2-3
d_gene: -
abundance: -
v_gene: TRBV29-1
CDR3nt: TGCAGCGTGCGGGACCGGCGAGGCACAGATACGCAGTATTTT
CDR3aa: CSVRDRRGTDTQYF

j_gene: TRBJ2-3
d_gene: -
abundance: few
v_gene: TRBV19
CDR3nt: TGTGCCAGTAGACCCCACACCAGGGGAATGAATACGCAGTATTTT
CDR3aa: CASRPHTRGMNTQYF

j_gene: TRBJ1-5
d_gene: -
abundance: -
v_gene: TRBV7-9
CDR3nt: TGTGCCAGCAGCTTTTCCGGGACGGGCCATGAGCCCCAGCATTTT
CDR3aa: CASSFSGTGHEPQHF

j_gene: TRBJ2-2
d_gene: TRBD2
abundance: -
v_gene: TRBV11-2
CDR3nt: TGTGCCAGCAGCTGGTCCGGGGGAGGGACCGGGGAGCTGTTTTTT
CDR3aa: CASSWSGGGTGELFF

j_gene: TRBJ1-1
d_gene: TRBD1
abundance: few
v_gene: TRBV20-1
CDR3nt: TGCAGTGCTGTTCGGACAGGGGTAAACCTTGAAGCTTTCTTT
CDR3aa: CSAVRTGVNLEAFF

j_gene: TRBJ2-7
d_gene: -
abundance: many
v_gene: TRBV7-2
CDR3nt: TGTGCCAGCAGCTTAGGAATAGCAAGGACCTACGAGCAGTACTTC
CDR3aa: CASSLGIARTYEQYF

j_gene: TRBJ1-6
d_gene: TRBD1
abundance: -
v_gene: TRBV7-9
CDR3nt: TGTGCCAGCAACAAACAGGGGTATGAGAATTCACCCCTCCACTTT
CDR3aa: CASNKQGYENSPLHF

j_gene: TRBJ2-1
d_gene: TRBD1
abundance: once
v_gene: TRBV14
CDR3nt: TGTGCCAGCAGCCAAGACGGACAGGGGGTCAATGAGCAGTTCTTC
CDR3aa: CASSQDGQGVNEQFF